This is a list of T cell receptor beta chains from one sample in a study of control samples from healthy donors and cancer patients. TCRdb keeps only in-frame clones here, not all; method: immunoSEQ multiplex PCR. The sample shows 95,000 to 130,000 clones, approximately 90% of them seen only once. Sequencing input: PBMCs. The receptors here all came from a woman in her fifties or sixties with colorectal cancer. CDR3s include the opening cysteine and the closing phenylalanine or tryptophan. A D gene is named only where the DNA matches it firmly. Rows may omit the clone size; those that give it use once, few, many or a size class.

d_call j_call clone_size v_call cdr3_aa cdr3_nt
. TRBJ1-4 . TRBV19 CASRPTPGPDVNEKLFF TGTGCCAGTAGGCCTACCCCGGGGCCCGACGTAAATGAAAAACTGTTTTTT
. TRBJ2-1 . TRBV12-5 CASGFDAAEQFF TGTGCTAGTGGTTTTGATGCCGCAGAGCAGTTCTTC
TRBD2 TRBJ2-3 . TRBV5-1 CASRLEREPTDTQYF TGCGCCAGCAGGTTAGAGCGGGAACCCACAGATACGCAGTATTTT
TRBD2 TRBJ2-1 . TRBV7-3 CASSFGTSGHNEQFF TGTGCCAGCAGCTTCGGGACTAGCGGACACAATGAGCAGTTCTTC
. TRBJ2-5 . TRBV7-3 CASSLTSIRGETQYF TGTGCCAGCAGCTTAACCTCAATCCGGGGGGAGACCCAGTACTTC
. TRBJ2-5 . TRBV24-1 CATSDLSVAGGETQYF TGTGCCACCAGTGATTTGTCCGTCGCAGGAGGGGAGACCCAGTACTTC
. TRBJ2-1 . TRBV5-1 CASSLGPGLENNEQFF TGCGCCAGCAGCTTGGGTCCGGGACTCGAAAACAATGAGCAGTTCTTC
. TRBJ2-2 . TRBV3-1/TRBV3-2 CASSPRGGHGGELFF TGTGCCAGCAGCCCACGCGGGGGACATGGTGGGGAGCTGTTTTTT
. TRBJ2-3 . TRBV5-4 CASSASGDPSTDTQYF TGTGCCAGCAGCGCTTCCGGGGATCCTAGCACAGATACGCAGTATTTT
. TRBJ1-5 . TRBV28 CASSSTGLNQPQHF TGTGCCAGCAGTTCAACTGGGCTCAATCAGCCCCAGCATTTT
TRBD1 TRBJ2-7 . TRBV5-1 CASSRDRVAYEQYF TGCGCCAGCAGCAGGGACAGGGTCGCCTACGAGCAGTACTTC
TRBD2 TRBJ2-5 . TRBV19 CASSRGEGPHQETQYF TGTGCCAGTAGCCGCGGGGAGGGGCCCCACCAAGAGACCCAGTACTTC
TRBD1 TRBJ2-3 . TRBV5-6 CASSSGTGRTDTQYF TGTGCCAGCAGCTCAGGGACAGGACGCACAGATACGCAGTATTTT
TRBD1 TRBJ1-3 . TRBV5-1 CASSRTGVGNTIYF TGCGCCAGCAGCCGGACAGGGGTCGGAAACACCATATATTTT
TRBD1 TRBJ1-5 . TRBV2 CASSAADRGGGAQHF TGTGCCAGCAGTGCCGCCGACAGGGGAGGAGGAGCCCAGCATTTT
TRBD2 TRBJ2-3 . TRBV7-9 CASSFPPEREVGDTQYF TGTGCCAGCAGCTTTCCCCCCGAGCGGGAGGTAGGAGATACGCAGTATTTT
. TRBJ1-2 few TRBV24-1 CATSDPGYGYTF TGTGCCACCAGTGATCCCGGCTATGGCTACACCTTC
. TRBJ2-2 . TRBV7-9 CASLGSRKGGTGELFF TGTGCCAGCCTGGGGTCCCGGAAGGGCGGCACCGGGGAGCTGTTTTTT
TRBD2 TRBJ2-1 . TRBV5-1 CASSLVSSGMSREQFF TGCGCCAGCAGCTTGGTTTCTAGCGGGATGTCGCGTGAGCAGTTCTTC
TRBD1 TRBJ1-1 . TRBV30 CAWSVWTGRTEAFF TGTGCCTGGAGTGTTTGGACAGGGCGAACTGAAGCTTTCTTT
TRBD2 TRBJ2-1 . TRBV18 CASSPPWGSGDSYNEQFF TGTGCCAGCTCACCACCGTGGGGTAGCGGGGACTCCTACAATGAGCAGTTCTTC
. TRBJ1-2 . TRBV5-1 CASSLGTALTENLYGYTF TGCGCCAGCAGCTTGGGCACAGCCCTTACCGAGAACCTCTATGGCTACACCTTC